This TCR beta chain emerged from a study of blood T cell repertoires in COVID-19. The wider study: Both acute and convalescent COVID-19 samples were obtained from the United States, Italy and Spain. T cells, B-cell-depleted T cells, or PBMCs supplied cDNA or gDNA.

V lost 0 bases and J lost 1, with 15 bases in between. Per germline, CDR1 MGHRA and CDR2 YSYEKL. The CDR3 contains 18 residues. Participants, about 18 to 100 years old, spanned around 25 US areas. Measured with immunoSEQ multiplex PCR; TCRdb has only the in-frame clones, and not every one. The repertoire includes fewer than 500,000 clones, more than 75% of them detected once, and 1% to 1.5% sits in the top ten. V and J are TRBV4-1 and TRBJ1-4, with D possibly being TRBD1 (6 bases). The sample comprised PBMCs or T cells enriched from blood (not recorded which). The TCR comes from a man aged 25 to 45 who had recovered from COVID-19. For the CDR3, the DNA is TGCGCCAGCAGCCAAGAGTTGGACAGCCGCCTAACTAATGAAAAACTGTTTTTT. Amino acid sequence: CASSQELDSRLTNEKLFF.